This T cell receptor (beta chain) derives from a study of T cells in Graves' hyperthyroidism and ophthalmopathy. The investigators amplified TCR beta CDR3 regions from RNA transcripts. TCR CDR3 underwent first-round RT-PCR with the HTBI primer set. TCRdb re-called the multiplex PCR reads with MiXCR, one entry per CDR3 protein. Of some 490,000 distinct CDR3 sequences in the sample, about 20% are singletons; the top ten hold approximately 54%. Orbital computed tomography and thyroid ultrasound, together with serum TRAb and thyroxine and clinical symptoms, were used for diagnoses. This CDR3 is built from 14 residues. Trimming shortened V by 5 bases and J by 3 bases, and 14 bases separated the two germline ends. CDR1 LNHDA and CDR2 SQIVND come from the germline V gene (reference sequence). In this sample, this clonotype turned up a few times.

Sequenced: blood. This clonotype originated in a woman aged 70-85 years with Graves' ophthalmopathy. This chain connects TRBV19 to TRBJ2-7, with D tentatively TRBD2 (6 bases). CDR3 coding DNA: TGTGCCAGTAGTCCCGGGGGACCGGGCTACGAGCAGTACTTC. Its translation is CASSPGGPGYEQYF.